What follows is one T cell receptor (beta chain) and its context. Its target is unknown. The data belong to a study of graft-versus-host responses after intestinal transplantation. Overall study: Among the recipients, transplants were multivisceral, liver-intestinal, or isolated intestinal. All recipients got anti-thymocyte globulin induction, then tacrolimus and steroids for about 3 years.

With 1 base clipped from V and 10 bases from J, the junction kept 6 bases outside the gene matches. The CDR3 is 14 amino acids. Germline V gives CDR1 LGHNA, CDR2 YSLEER. Using immunoSEQ multiplex PCR, the repertoire was profiled, and TCRdb retains in-frame clones only, with some absent. The sample lists about 120,000 clones; roughly 95% were seen once. General observations from the study: There were GvH clones found in recipient marrow, and some of them appeared first in ileum or blood.

This specimen consisted of unstimulated CD8+ T cells sorted from spleen or lymph node cells, obtained before intestinal transplant. This receptor was taken from a human donor who received an intestinal transplant. The chain joins TRBV4-3 to TRBJ2-1; TRBD2 agrees at 8 bases. CDR3 region: CASSQGAPGGEQFF. CDR3 DNA: TGCGCCAGCAGCCAAGGCGCCCCGGGGGGGGAGCAGTTCTTC.